Below are 28 T cell receptor beta chains sequenced from a single sample in a study of cytomegalovirus exposure and HLA in healthy donors. The primer mix had 60 Vbeta and 13 Jbeta primers. Clones were sequenced by immunoSEQ multiplex PCR, and TCRdb holds only the in-frame ones, with some missing. The data show some 150,000 clones, roughly 87% seen once. Sequenced sample: PBMCs. The receptors were sampled from a man between 25 and 39 years old in good health and CMV-seropositive.

V is TRBV29-1 and J is TRBJ1-2; D perhaps matches TRBD1 (6 bases). The CDR3 totals 11 residues. V was trimmed by 7 bases and J by 6 bases, leaving 12 bases between them. The V gene's germline CDR1 is SQVTM and CDR2 ANQGSEA. The CDR3 reads CSALGGDGYTF. In DNA form, the CDR3 reads TGCAGCGCCCTAGGGGGTGATGGCTACACCTTC.

The rearrangement links TRBV29-1 to TRBJ2-3, with TRBD1 as a possible D gene (5 bases). The CDR3 has 12 amino acids. The V end was cut by 7 bases, the J end by 6 bases, with 14 bases between. From germline, CDR1 is SQVTM and CDR2 ANQGSEA. DNA of the CDR3: TGCAGCGCCGGAGTAGGGGCGGATACGCAGTATTTT. The encoded protein is CSAGVGADTQYF.

The chain couples TRBV19 to TRBJ2-1; the D gene is possibly TRBD1 (6 bases). Germline V lookup: CDR1 LNHDA, CDR2 SQIVND (reference sequence). V was clipped by 3 bases and J by 5 bases, with 17 bases between them. The CDR3 runs 16 residues. CDR3 region: CASSISRWTADNEQFF. The CDR3 nucleotides read TGTGCCAGTAGTATTTCACGGTGGACAGCGGACAATGAGCAGTTCTTC.

This chain links TRBV7-6 with TRBJ2-2, with D perhaps matching TRBD1 (5 bases). Trimming shortened V by 3 bases and J by 0 bases, and 8 bases separated the two germline ends. Germline V gene sequence: CDR1 SGHVS, CDR2 FNYEAQ. This CDR3 region has 15 residues. The DNA for the CDR3 is TGTGCCAGCAGCTTTCGACAGACGAACACCGGGGAGCTGTTTTTT. It encodes CASSFRQTNTGELFF.

This clone was found a few times. The chain employs TRBV6-5 and TRBJ2-1, with 9 bases aligning to TRBD2. The CDR3 is 16 amino acids. In germline, CDR1 is MNHEY, CDR2 SVGAGI. V was clipped by 4 bases and J by 8 bases; unmatched bases: 12. The DNA of the CDR3 is TGTGCCAGCAGTTCCCCGTTGGCGGGGGGGCCGGATGAGCAGTTCTTC. As protein: CASSSPLAGGPDEQFF.

The gene calls are TRBV27 and TRBJ2-1; TRBD1 aligns across 7 bases. Unmatched junction bases numbered 7, after V lost 5 bases and J lost 0 bases. The length of the CDR3 is 16 residues. Germline V CDR1 and CDR2: MNHEY, SMNVEV (reference sequence). This chain's CDR3 is CASSPDRINSYNEQFF. The CDR3 region has the DNA TGTGCCAGCAGTCCGGACAGGATAAACTCCTACAATGAGCAGTTCTTC.

The rearrangement joins TRBV21-1 to TRBJ1-5. TRBV21-1 is marked as a pseudogene. CDR3 length: 13 amino acids. CDR3: CASSKRSNQPQHF. The CDR3 DNA is TGTGCCAGCAGCAAACGGAGCAATCAGCCCCAGCATTTT.

J is TRBJ1-1 and V is TRBV7-9; TRBD1 is a possible D gene (5 bases). Per the germline V gene, CDR1 is SEHNR and CDR2 is FQNEAQ (reference sequence). Trimming cost V 4 bases and J 3 bases, with 15 bases left between them. This CDR3 is built from 15 residues. The CDR3 DNA reads TGTGCCAGCAGCTCCTTGGGGGGGACCTACACTGAAGCTTTCTTT. This translates into CASSSLGGTYTEAFF.

Notes on this clone: At one end the junction does not follow the germline gene, possibly because of a read error. The chain uses TRBV5-6 and TRBJ2-4; a weak D match, TRBD1 (6 bases). CDR3 length: 15 residues. Germline CDR1 and CDR2: SGHDT and YYEEEE. CDR3 in DNA: TGTGCCAGCAGCTCGAACAGGGTAGCCAAAAACAGTCAGTACTTC. Translating it yields CASSSNRVAKNSQYF.

The CDR3: CASSLQGETYQETQYF. The CDR3 DNA reads TGTGCCAGCAGCCTTCAGGGGGAAACATACCAAGAGACCCAGTACTTC. The genes are TRBV11-2 and TRBJ2-5; TRBD1 matches 7 bases. The CDR3 extends over 16 amino acids. Germline V gene sequence: CDR1 SGHAT, CDR2 FQNNGV. Trimming at V came to 5 bases and at J to 0 bases, leaving 9 bases not matched to a gene.

As DNA, the CDR3 is TGTGCCAGCAGCTTAGATAGCGGGAGTTTTTACGAGCAGTACTTC. It translates to CASSLDSGSFYEQYF. This rearrangement joins TRBV7-9 to TRBJ2-7, with 9 bases lining up with TRBD2. CDR3 length: 15 residues. Losses at the gene ends were 1 base for V and 4 bases for J; bases not matched to a gene: 5. Looked up from germline, CDR1 is SEHNR and CDR2 is FQNEAQ (reference sequence).

The chain links TRBV29-1 to TRBJ2-2, with 8 bases that match TRBD2. The ends lost 7 bases at V and 5 bases at J; junction bases unmatched: 9. The CDR3 sequence is 14 residues long. Germline V gives CDR1 SQVTM, CDR2 ANQGSEA. As DNA, the CDR3 is TGCAGCGCAACCGGGACTAGGAGGACCGGGGAGCTGTTTTTT. Protein product: CSATGTRRTGELFF.

The chain carries TRBV12-5 and TRBJ2-3, with a possible D match to TRBD2 (5 bases). Germline V gene sequence: CDR1 LGHNT, CDR2 FRNRAP. V was cut by 2 bases and J by 9 bases, with 9 bases left in between. The CDR3 runs 12 residues. CDR3 nucleotides: TGTGCTAGTGGTTTGAAGGGAGCGACGCAGTATTTT. Encoded protein: CASGLKGATQYF.

The genes are TRBV9 and TRBJ2-5; 8 bases are shared with TRBD2. With 3 bases clipped from V and 9 bases from J, the junction kept 13 bases outside the gene matches. This CDR3 contains 15 residues. Looked up from germline, CDR1 is SGDLS and CDR2 is YYNGEE. The CDR3 region has the DNA TGTGCCAGCAGCGGCCGAGCGGGGGACCAATCAGCCCAGTACTTC. This codes for CASSGRAGDQSAQYF. Supplemented by reference TRBV9 and TRBJ2-5, the full variable domain reads DSGVTQTPKHLITATGQRVTLRCSPRSGDLSVYWYQQSLDQGLQFLIQYYNGEERAKGNILERFSAQQFPDLHSELNLSSLELGDSALYFCASSGRAGDQSAQYFGPGTRLLVL.

J is TRBJ1-2 and V is TRBV27; 8 nucleotides line up with TRBD1. The V gene's germline CDR1 is MNHEY and CDR2 SMNVEV (reference sequence). The CDR3 extends over 13 amino acids. V shed 6 bases and J 5 bases; nucleotides not matched to a gene: 5. The chain's CDR3 is CASSQDRVYGYTF. The CDR3 DNA follows: TGTGCCAGCAGCCAGGACAGGGTTTATGGCTACACCTTC.

The V gene is TRBV18, the J gene TRBJ1-1; D might be TRBD1 (5 bases). From germline, CDR1 is KGHSH and CDR2 LQKENI. V was pared by 6 bases and J by 0 bases, with 14 bases between. CDR3 length: 15 residues. The CDR3 region is CASSLIGHLNTEAFF. DNA for the CDR3: TGTGCCAGCTCCCTCATCGGACACTTGAACACTGAAGCTTTCTTT.

This chain links TRBV27 with TRBJ1-1; the match to TRBD1 covers 9 bases. Germline loops: CDR1 MNHEY, CDR2 SMNVEV (reference sequence). This CDR3 has 13 residues. After removal of 5 bases from V and 10 bases from J, the junction contained 8 bases not matched to a gene. The CDR3 DNA reads as TGTGCCAGCAGTCTAGGACAGGGGCTGTCAGCTTTCTTT. Translating it yields CASSLGQGLSAFF.

V is TRBV14 and J is TRBJ1-2; D perhaps matches TRBD1 (6 bases). Germline loops: CDR1 SGHDN, CDR2 FVKESK. The CDR3 covers 16 residues. V was shortened by 3 bases and J by 5 bases, with 19 bases between the two germline ends. The CDR3 loop is CASSQLTGQNGYGYTF. The DNA of the CDR3 is TGTGCCAGCAGCCAGCTGACAGGTCAGAATGGGTATGGCTACACCTTC.

In the case of this clone: Sequence at one end of the junction differs from germline and may be a read error. The CDR3 nucleotides are TGTGCCAGCAGTAACTCAGGGGAGGGCTCCTACGAGCAGTACTTC. It translates to CASSNSGEGSYEQYF. This chain joins TRBV6-5 and TRBJ2-7, with a weak D call TRBD2 (7 bases). The germline CDR1 and CDR2 sequences are MNHEY and SVGAGI. The CDR3 contains 15 residues.

This chain links TRBV28 with TRBJ1-6, with no clear D. Germline V gene data show CDR1 as MDHEN and CDR2 as SYDVKM. The CDR3 is made up of 12 amino acids. The V end was cut by 5 bases, the J end by 4 bases, with 3 bases between. The CDR3 loop is CASSLYNSPLHF. Written as DNA, the CDR3 is TGTGCCAGCAGTCTTTATAATTCACCCCTCCACTTT.

V is TRBV12-5 and J is TRBJ1-1; D is uncertain. The germline V gene has CDR1 LGHNT and CDR2 FRNRAP. Between the trimmed V and J ends, which lost 7 bases and 1 base, there was a span of 10 bases. The CDR3 runs to 13 residues. The CDR3 DNA sequence: TGTGCTAGTGCCCCTAGAAGGAACACTGAAGCTTTCTTT. It specifies CASAPRRNTEAFF.

The chain is built from TRBV30 and TRBJ2-2; 7 bases match TRBD2. Germline CDR1 GTSNPN, CDR2 SVGIG (reference sequence). The CDR3 loop spans 14 amino acids. The J segment lost 8 bases and the V segment lost 2 bases, leaving 8 bases of the junction unmatched. DNA of the CDR3: TGTGCCTGGAGTTCTAGCGGCCTACGAGGGGAGCTGTTTTTT. This translates into CAWSSSGLRGELFF. Together with reference TRBV30 and TRBJ2-2, the CDR3 gives the full variable domain: SQTIHQWPATLVQPVGSPLSLECTVEGTSNPNLYWYRQAAGRGLQLLFYSVGIGQISSEVPQNLSASRPQDRQFILSSKKLLLSDSGFYLCAWSSSGLRGELFFGEGSRLTVL.

This chain links TRBV30 with TRBJ1-6; TRBD1 is a possible D gene (5 bases). This CDR3 has 15 amino acids. The germline CDR1 and CDR2 sequences are GTSNPN and SVGIG (reference sequence). Trimming shortened V by 2 bases and J by 8 bases, and 16 bases separated the two germline ends. Here the CDR3 reads CAWSPPRGRDSPLHF. The CDR3 DNA is TGTGCCTGGAGTCCTCCACGGGGGAGGGATTCACCCCTCCACTTT.

Of note for this clone: Other DNA sequences of this sample code for an identical CDR3. The V gene is TRBV18, the J gene TRBJ1-1; D gene uncertain. V was cut by 6 bases and J by 1 base, with 9 bases left in between. Germline assignment: CDR1 KGHSH and CDR2 LQKENI. This CDR3 is built from 13 residues. The CDR3 region is CASSPTRNTEAFF. The CDR3 DNA follows: TGTGCCAGCTCCCCGACACGGAACACTGAAGCTTTCTTT. The entire variable domain, with the rest obtained from reference TRBV18 and TRBJ1-1, is as follows: NAGVMQNPRHLVRRRGQEARLRCSPMKGHSHVYWYRQLPEEGLKFMVYLQKENIIDESGMPKERFSAEFPKEGPSILRIQQVVRGDSAAYFCASSPTRNTEAFFGQGTRLTVV.

The chain joins TRBV12-1 to TRBJ1-2; the table names TRBD1, a call not compared with the DNA. TRBV12-1 is assigned pseudogene status. There are 17 residues in the CDR3. The CDR3 spells CASSSPGQGATNYGYTF. CDR3 coding DNA: TGTGCCAGCAGCTCCCCGGGACAGGGGGCGACTAACTATGGCTACACCTTC.

The rearrangement links TRBV9 to TRBJ2-2, with 7 bases identical to TRBD2. This CDR3 is built from 17 residues. Germline values: CDR1 SGDLS, CDR2 YYNGEE. With V trimmed by 0 bases and J by 4 bases, 9 bases remained unmatched. The DNA for the CDR3 is TGTGCCAGCAGCGTAGTGGGGGGAGGGCCGGTCACCGGGGAGCTGTTTTTT. Protein: CASSVVGGGPVTGELFF.

This clone was picked up one time. The V and J genes are TRBV28 and TRBJ1-4, with 8 bases fitting TRBD1. Germline CDR1 and CDR2: MDHEN and SYDVKM. Trimming took 6 bases from V and 5 from J; bases not matched to a gene: 8. The CDR3 totals 15 residues. CDR3 sequence: CASSSAGGANEKLFF. CDR3 nucleotide sequence: TGTGCCAGCAGCTCCGCAGGGGGCGCGAATGAAAAACTGTTTTTT.

CDR3 in amino acids: CASSEGGLAGDFYEQYF. CDR3 nucleotides: TGTGCCAGCAGCGAAGGCGGACTAGCGGGGGACTTTTACGAGCAGTACTTC. V and J are TRBV7-9 and TRBJ2-7; 13 bases fit TRBD2. CDR3 size: 17 residues. V shed 5 bases and J 4 bases; nucleotides not matched to a gene: 11. From germline, CDR1 is SEHNR and CDR2 FQNEAQ (reference sequence).